The rows below give T cell receptor beta chains drawn from one sample of a study of shared clonotypes between healthy human individuals. Clones were read by immunoSEQ multiplex PCR, and TCRdb kept only the in-frame ones, dropping some. The sample has about half a million clones, 79% seen once. Sequencing was performed on PBMCs. The receptors were gathered from a woman between 40 and 55 years old in good health. Some clones in this sample may be carry-over from other donors' samples. Both conserved end residues are part of each CDR3. The D gene is left open where the match is weak. Size is stated for part of the rows, as once, few or many counts, or as a class when the clone is expanded.

>TRBJ1-5|TRBV7-2|once|-
TGTGCCAGCAGCTTAAGGTCTACTTCGCCCCAGCATTTT
CASSLRSTSPQHF
>TRBJ2-7|TRBV29-1|-|TRBD2
TGCAGCGTTGTTGCGGGAGTTTACCACGAGCAGTACTTC
CSVVAGVYHEQYF
>TRBJ2-7|TRBV19|-|TRBD2
TGTGCCAGTAGTACCCTAGCGGGAGCGGTAGTCTTC
CASSTLAGAVVF
>TRBJ2-3|TRBV28|-|TRBD2
TGTGCCAGCAGTTTGGGACTAGCGGGATTCACAGATACGCAGTATTTT
CASSLGLAGFTDTQYF
>TRBJ1-2|TRBV4-3|-|-
TGCGCCAGCAGCCCTGGGGGGGGCCGAGCGGGCTACACCTTC
CASSPGGGRAGYTF
>TRBJ2-5|TRBV28|-|-
TGTGCCAGCAGTTTACCCCGACAGTGGGAGACCCAGTACTTC
CASSLPRQWETQYF
>TRBJ2-1|TRBV7-3|-|TRBD2
TGTGCCAGCAGCTTCAGACTAGCGGGAGACAATGAGCAGTTCTTC
CASSFRLAGDNEQFF
>TRBJ2-7|TRBV4-1|-|TRBD1
TGCGCCAGCAGCGAGTCGGACAGGGTGGTCTACGAGCAGTACTTC
CASSESDRVVYEQYF
>TRBJ2-5|TRBV19|-|TRBD1
TGTGCCAGTAGCAACAGGGGGCAAGAGACCCAGTACTTC
CASSNRGQETQYF
>TRBJ1-5|TRBV30|-|-
TGTGCCACACAAGGGGGGGGCAATCAGCCCCAGCATTTT
CATQGGGNQPQHF
>TRBJ2-7|TRBV18|-|TRBD1
TGTGCCAGCTCACCCCAGGGGACAGGATCCTACGAGCAGTACTTC
CASSPQGTGSYEQYF
>TRBJ2-3|TRBV27|-|-
TGTGCCAGCAGTTGGGGCGCCCCTAGCACAGATACGCAGTATTTT
CASSWGAPSTDTQYF
>TRBJ1-1|TRBV10-3|-|-
TGTGCCATCGGCAGGGCGGACACTGAAGCTTTCTTT
CAIGRADTEAFF
>TRBJ2-7|TRBV7-2|-|TRBD1
TGTGCCAGCAGCCCAGAGACAGGGGGCAGCTACGAGCAGTACTTC
CASSPETGGSYEQYF
>TRBJ2-1|TRBV5-5|-|-
TGTGCCAGCAGCCGTAGACTAGACAATGAGCAGTTCTTC
CASSRRLDNEQFF
>TRBJ1-2|TRBV7-3|-|-
TGTGCCAGCAGCCCCGACTCGGGTGACTATGGCTACACCTTC
CASSPDSGDYGYTF
>TRBJ2-5|TRBV14|-|-
TGTGCCAGCAGCCAAGTTGAGGGGACCCAGTACTTC
CASSQVEGTQYF
>TRBJ2-1|TRBV30|-|-
TGTGCCTGGAAAGAACGGTTCCCTCTCCTTTTGGACAATGAGCAGTTCTTC
CAWKERFPLLLDNEQFF
>TRBJ1-1|TRBV5-1|many|-
TGCGCCAGCAGCTTGGGGACAGAGGGAATCGCTTTCTTT
CASSLGTEGIAFF
>TRBJ2-5|TRBV6-1|once|-
TGTGCCAGCAGTAAATCAGGGTTAGGAGAGACCCAGTACTTC
CASSKSGLGETQYF
>TRBJ2-3|TRBV7-9|-|-
TGTGCCAGCAGCTTAGTTTTTGCAGATACGCAGTATTTT
CASSLVFADTQYF
>TRBJ1-1|TRBV7-3|few|TRBD1
TGTGCCAGCAGCGCGTGGACAGGGGGTATGTTGAACACTGAAGCTTTCTTT
CASSAWTGGMLNTEAFF
>TRBJ2-2|TRBV18|-|TRBD1
TGTGCCAGCTCACCAGTTAGACAGGGCGGCACCGGGGAGCTGTTTTTT
CASSPVRQGGTGELFF
>TRBJ2-7|TRBV7-4|-|TRBD1
TGTGCCAGCAGCTTAGCGGTGAGAACAGGGGGACTGGGGTCCTACGAGCAGTACTTC
CASSLAVRTGGLGSYEQYF
>TRBJ2-5|TRBV5-1|-|-
TGCGCCAGCAGCTTGGCTGGGCCAAGGGAGACCCAGTACTTC
CASSLAGPRETQYF
>TRBJ1-4|TRBV28|once|-
TGTGCCAGCAGGAATGCAGGGCGACAACTGTTTTTT
CASRNAGRQLFF
>TRBJ1-1|TRBV28|-|-
TGTGCCAGCAGGACCGAGACAGGCCTAAACACTGAAGCTTTCTTT
CASRTETGLNTEAFF
>TRBJ2-7|TRBV27|-|TRBD2
TGTGCCAGCAGCTGGACTAGCGGGAGCGAATACGAGCAGTACTTC
CASSWTSGSEYEQYF
>TRBJ2-1|TRBV23-1|-|-
TGCGCCAGCAGTCAATCGGTAGTATTCAATGAGCAGTTCTTC
CASSQSVVFNEQFF
>TRBJ2-3|TRBV27|-|-
TGTGCCAGCAGCCCTCAGTCGACTCTCAGGGGCCCAGATACGCAGTATTTT
CASSPQSTLRGPDTQYF
>TRBJ2-7|TRBV7-9|-|-
TGTGCCAGCAGCGACCGGGGAGGAGAGCAGTACTTC
CASSDRGGEQYF
>TRBJ2-7|TRBV5-1|-|TRBD1
TGCGCCAGCAGCTTGGAGACAGGGGGCACCTACGAGCAGTACTTC
CASSLETGGTYEQYF
>TRBJ1-2|TRBV29-1|-|-
TGCAGCGTTGCTAGGGGGATTGACTATGGCTACACCTTC
CSVARGIDYGYTF
>TRBJ2-1|TRBV15|-|TRBD2
TGTGCCACCAGCAGAATGGGGGGGTGGAGCCTCAATGAGCAGTTCTTC
CATSRMGGWSLNEQFF
>TRBJ2-2|TRBV5-1|-|-
TGCGCCAGCAGCAGAACGGGGGTCGGGGAGCTGTTTTTT
CASSRTGVGELFF
>TRBJ2-3|TRBV7-2|once|-
TGTGCCAGCAGCTTAATGTCGGTCGGGAGTCTTACAGATACGCAGTATTTT
CASSLMSVGSLTDTQYF
>TRBJ1-1|TRBV15|-|-
TGTGCCACCAGCAGGGGAACAGACACTGAAGCTTTCTTT
CATSRGTDTEAFF
>TRBJ2-7|TRBV10-2|many|TRBD1
TGCGCCAGCAGGCAGGGGGACCGCGAGCAGTACTTC
CASRQGDREQYF
>TRBJ2-1|TRBV28|-|-
TGTGCCAGCAGTTTTCAGGGGCGCTCCTACAATGAGCAGTTCTTC
CASSFQGRSYNEQFF
>TRBJ2-5|TRBV4-1|-|-
TGCGCCAGCAGCCAAAGCCAGGGGCGGCAAAGAGAGACCCAGTACTTC
CASSQSQGRQRETQYF
>TRBJ2-7|TRBV28|-|TRBD2
TGTGCCTCGGGGACCGGGACTAGGGGCTCCTACGAGCAGTACTTC
CASGTGTRGSYEQYF
>TRBJ1-2|TRBV18|-|-
TGTGCCAGCTCACGGTCAGGGTCTAACTATGGCTACACCTTC
CASSRSGSNYGYTF
>TRBJ1-6|TRBV6-5|-|-
TGTGCCAGCAGCCCGGAGGGCAGTCATTCACCCCTCCACTTT
CASSPEGSHSPLHF
>TRBJ2-2|TRBV18|-|-
TGTGCCAGCTCACCCAACTACAACACCGGGGAGCTGTTTTTT
CASSPNYNTGELFF
>TRBJ2-7|TRBV7-8|-|-
TGTGCCAGCAGCGGGGTGCGAAGCTCCTACGAGCAGTACTTC
CASSGVRSSYEQYF
>TRBJ2-1|TRBV12-5|few|-
TGTGCTAGTGGTTTCGGGACTGAGCAGTTCTTC
CASGFGTEQFF
>TRBJ2-2|TRBV19|few|TRBD2
TGTGCCAGTAGTACTAGCGGCGCGAACACCGGGGAGCTGTTTTTT
CASSTSGANTGELFF
>TRBJ2-2|TRBV15|-|-
TGTGCCACCAGCACAAGACCCCGGGGCACCGGGGAGCTGTTTTTT
CATSTRPRGTGELFF
>TRBJ2-1|TRBV7-6|once|TRBD2
TGTGCCAGCAGTTCCGGACTAGCGGCCTACAATGAGCAGTTCTTC
CASSSGLAAYNEQFF
>TRBJ2-2|TRBV7-9|-|-
TGTGCCAGCAGCTTTGGGACAACGAACACCGGGGAGCTGTTTTTT
CASSFGTTNTGELFF
>TRBJ2-5|TRBV27|-|TRBD2
TGTGCCAGCAGCTCATTTGTCGGGGGGGCAGAGACCCAGTACTTC
CASSSFVGGAETQYF
>TRBJ2-3|TRBV5-1|-|TRBD2
TGCGCCAGCAGCTTGGGGGCTAGCGGCCTCACAGATACGCAGTATTTT
CASSLGASGLTDTQYF
>TRBJ2-3|TRBV5-4|few|-
TGTGCCAGCAGCCTCATCACTAGCACAGATACGCAGTATTTT
CASSLITSTDTQYF
>TRBJ2-3|TRBV7-3|-|TRBD1
TGTGCCAGCAGCCCATCCCCGGACAGGTCCACAGATACGCAGTATTTT
CASSPSPDRSTDTQYF
>TRBJ2-1|TRBV18|-|-
TGTGCCAGCTCACCACCGGCAGGGTACAATGAGCAGTTCTTC
CASSPPAGYNEQFF
>TRBJ2-1|TRBV7-9|once|TRBD2
TGTGCCAGCGGCTTGGCGGGAGGGCCAAGGAATGAGCAGTTCTTC
CASGLAGGPRNEQFF
>TRBJ2-7|TRBV28|-|-
TGTGCCACAGGAGGGGGTTCCTACGAGCAGTACTTC
CATGGGSYEQYF
>TRBJ1-2|TRBV4-2|-|-
TGTGCCAGCAGCCAAAATACAGGGCCCCGAGGGAATCTCCTCTATGGCTACACCTTC
CASSQNTGPRGNLLYGYTF
>TRBJ2-5|TRBV28|-|-
TGTGCCAGCAGTTTAAGGTCAGGGGGGGAGGAAGAGACCCAGTACTTC
CASSLRSGGEEETQYF
>TRBJ2-2|TRBV19|-|-
TGTGCCAGTACCCCACGGGACGTCCTCACCGGGGAGCTGTTTTTT
CASTPRDVLTGELFF